This T cell receptor beta chain was profiled in a study of cytomegalovirus exposure and HLA in healthy donors. Vbeta (60) and Jbeta (13) primers were used in the PCR. This table comes from immunoSEQ multiplex PCR, and its TCRdb copy is limited to in-frame clones, with some not included. The profile shows under 150,000 clones, around 71% of them singletons. This CDR3 contains 15 residues. The germline V gene has CDR1 SGHDT and CDR2 YYEEEE. Trimming left V 2 bases short and J 0 bases short, with 11 bases between. The study, taken as a whole, reports: Among the CMV-associated chains, a few were confirmed in vitro as specific for CMV antigens.

Each of the donors was a healthy bone marrow donor. On this clone itself: What it recognizes is unknown.

The chain uses TRBV5-6 and TRBJ1-2, with D unresolved. The origin of this receptor is a woman aged 55-70 years in good health and CMV-seropositive. Material: PBMCs. The CDR3 bases are TGTGCCAGCAGCTTTGGAGAGTTAGCTAACTATGGCTACACCTTC. This codes for CASSFGELANYGYTF.